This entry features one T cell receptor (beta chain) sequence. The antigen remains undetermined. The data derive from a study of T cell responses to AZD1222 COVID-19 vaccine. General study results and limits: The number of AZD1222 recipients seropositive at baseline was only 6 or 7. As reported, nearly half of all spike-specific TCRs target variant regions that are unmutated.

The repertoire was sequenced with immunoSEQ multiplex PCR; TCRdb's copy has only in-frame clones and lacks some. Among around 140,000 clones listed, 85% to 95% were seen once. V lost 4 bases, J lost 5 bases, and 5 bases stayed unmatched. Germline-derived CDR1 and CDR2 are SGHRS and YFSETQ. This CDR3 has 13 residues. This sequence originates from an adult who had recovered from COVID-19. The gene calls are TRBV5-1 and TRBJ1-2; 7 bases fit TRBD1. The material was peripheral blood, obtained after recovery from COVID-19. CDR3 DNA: TGCGCCAGCAGCCCGGGGACAGTGTATGGCTACACCTTC. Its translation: CASSPGTVYGYTF.